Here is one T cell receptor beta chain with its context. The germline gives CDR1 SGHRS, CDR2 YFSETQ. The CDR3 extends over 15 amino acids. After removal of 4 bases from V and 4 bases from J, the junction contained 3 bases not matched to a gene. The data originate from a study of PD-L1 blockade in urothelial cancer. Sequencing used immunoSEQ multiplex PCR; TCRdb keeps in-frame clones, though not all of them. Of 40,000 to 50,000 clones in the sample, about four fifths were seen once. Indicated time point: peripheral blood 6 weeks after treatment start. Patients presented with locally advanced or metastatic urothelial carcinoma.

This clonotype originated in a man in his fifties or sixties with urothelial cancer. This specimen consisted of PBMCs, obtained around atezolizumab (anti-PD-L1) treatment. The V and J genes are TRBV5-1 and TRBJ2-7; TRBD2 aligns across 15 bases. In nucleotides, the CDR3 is TGCGCCAGCAGCCAAGGGACTAGCGGGGGGTACGAGCAGTACTTC. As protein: CASSQGTSGGYEQYF.